This entry is about one TCR beta chain. This sample is part of a study of blood T cell repertoires in COVID-19. Assay used: immunoSEQ multiplex PCR; TCRdb lists only in-frame clones, some missing. This repertoire shows 300,000 to 400,000 clones, around 87% found once; its top ten account for under 6.5%. The germline gives CDR1 SGHRS, CDR2 YFSETQ. The CDR3 spans 9 residues. Trimming removed 10 bases at V and 7 bases at J, with 8 bases between. Sequenced input: peripheral blood. This TCR came from a woman aged 45-65 years with COVID-19, enrolled during active disease. The chain recombines TRBV5-1 with TRBJ2-5; D is undetermined. As DNA, the CDR3 is TGCGCCTCGCGAGGGACCCAGTACTTC. Encoded protein: CASRGTQYF.